These T cell receptor beta chains were read from a single sample in a study of control samples from healthy donors and cancer patients. Using immunoSEQ multiplex PCR, the repertoire was profiled, and TCRdb retains in-frame clones only, with some absent. The sample includes about 120,000 clones, around 89% of them seen just once. The sequencing sample was made of PBMCs. The receptors originated from a woman in her fifties or sixties with colorectal cancer. Each CDR3 is given with its conserved first and last residue. Each record gives: V gene, CDR3 protein.

TRBV29-1,CSVESRRGTQYF
TRBV6-6,CASLVEGANTEAFF
TRBV3-1/TRBV3-2,CASSTRGSVPTGELFF
TRBV5-5,CASSLSSLEEQFF
TRBV9,CASSVGVGRQFGEQYF
TRBV5-1,CASTLLAGGRVETQYF
TRBV6-5,CASSWKELNSEAFF
TRBV5-1,CASRPHFISGRAGDEQFF
TRBV5-1,CASNVKGHLSSYEQYF
TRBV5-1,CASSPGGRLANEQFF
TRBV19,CASSISRNTGELFF
TRBV24-1,CATSRDSSTDTQYF
TRBV24-1,CATSVGRPPDTQYF
TRBV7-9,CASSADRGPYEQYF